These T cell receptor beta chains were read from a single sample in a study of T cells in Graves' hyperthyroidism and ophthalmopathy. TCRdb recomputed calls from the multiplex PCR reads with MiXCR, one row per CDR3 protein. The data contain 550,000 to 600,000 distinct CDR3 sequences, 46% of them seen just once; the ten biggest clones take up around 20%. The sample consisted of peripheral blood or thyroid tissue (not recorded which). The receptors shown here come from an adult woman with Graves' disease, either hyperthyroidism or ophthalmopathy (not recorded which). CDR3s include the opening cysteine and the closing phenylalanine or tryptophan. D genes are given only for firm matches. Expanded clones get a size class; other rows say once, few or many, or leave the size out.

j_call	clone_size	v_call	d_call	cdr3_nt	cdr3_aa
TRBJ2-5	few	TRBV7-8	NA	TGTGCCAGCAGCTTCAGGGAGCCCCAAGAGACCCAGTACTTC	CASSFREPQETQYF
TRBJ2-1	NA	TRBV2	TRBD2	TGTGCTAGCAGTGAAGGACTAGCGGGACACAATGAGCAGTTCTTC	CASSEGLAGHNEQFF
TRBJ2-5	NA	TRBV2	NA	TGTGCCAGCAGTGACGAGTCAGGGGGGATCGGTGAGGAGACCCAGTACTTC	CASSDESGGIGEETQYF
TRBJ2-2	once	TRBV12-3/TRBV12-4	NA	TGTGCCAGCAGTTACCTCATCGGACAAGGCACCGGGGAGCTGTTTTTT	CASSYLIGQGTGELFF
TRBJ2-7	many	TRBV5-1	NA	TGCGCCAGCAGTCTATTGGCGACCTACGAGCAGTACTTC	CASSLLATYEQYF
TRBJ1-2	many	TRBV20-1	NA	TGCAGTGCCGCCGGGGATTTGGGGGGCTACACCTTC	CSAAGDLGGYTF
TRBJ1-2	many	TRBV7-3	TRBD1	TGTGCCAGCAGCTTGGGGACAGGAGAAGTTGGCTACACCTTC	CASSLGTGEVGYTF
TRBJ1-6	many	TRBV7-8	NA	TGTGCCAGCAGCTTAAAAGCCTCACCCCTCCACTTT	CASSLKASPLHF
TRBJ2-5	NA	TRBV20-1	NA	TGCAGTGCTAGAGAAGGCAGGGTGGTACGGGAGACCCAGTACTTC	CSAREGRVVRETQYF
TRBJ1-3	NA	TRBV12-3/TRBV12-4	NA	TGTGCCAGCAGTTTCCGAGACCCATGGGAGCAGTACACCATATATTTT	CASSFRDPWEQYTIYF
TRBJ2-7	many	TRBV7-6	NA	TGTGCCAGCAGCTTGGAATCGAGTACTTACGAGCAGTACTTC	CASSLESSTYEQYF
TRBJ2-1	NA	TRBV20-1	NA	TGCAGTGCTCCGGACAGAACCGATGAGCAGTTCTTC	CSAPDRTDEQFF
TRBJ1-5	many	TRBV10-3	NA	TGTGCCATCGATGCTGGGGTTGGCCAGCCCCAGCATTTT	CAIDAGVGQPQHF
TRBJ2-2	NA	TRBV29-1	TRBD1	TGCAGCGTCGTGGACAGGGCCACCGGGGAGCTGTTTTTT	CSVVDRATGELFF
TRBJ2-5	once	TRBV12-3/TRBV12-4	NA	TGTGCCAGCAGTTCCTTTATGGCGGAGACCCAGTACTTC	CASSSFMAETQYF
TRBJ2-7	NA	TRBV10-3	TRBD1	TGTGCCATCAGTGACGAGACAGGGATCTACGAGCAGTACTTC	CAISDETGIYEQYF
TRBJ1-5	NA	TRBV28	NA	TGTGCCAGCATGATCCGTTCTCGGGCAGGGAGGGCCCGGGGCAATCAGCCCCAGCATTTT	CASMIRSRAGRARGNQPQHF
TRBJ1-1	NA	TRBV5-1	NA	TGCGCCAGCAGCGGACTAGATCGGGATTTTCTGAACACTGAAGCTTTCTTT	CASSGLDRDFLNTEAFF
TRBJ2-3	many	TRBV2	NA	TGTGCCAGCAGTGCCAGGGGCAACACAGATACGCAGTATTTT	CASSARGNTDTQYF
TRBJ2-7	many	TRBV6-1	TRBD1	TGTGCCAGCAGTCCCGCAGGGGGCTTGTCCTACGAGCAGTACTTC	CASSPAGGLSYEQYF
TRBJ1-1	once	TRBV5-1	NA	TGCGCCAGCAGCTTATCTGCAGAGAACACTGAAGCTTTCTTT	CASSLSAENTEAFF
TRBJ1-5	NA	TRBV20-1	NA	TGCAGTGCTAGAGGCTTACAGGGTTGGGAGACCCAGCATTTT	CSARGLQGWETQHF